This T cell receptor beta chain was recovered during a study of cytomegalovirus exposure and HLA in healthy donors. The PCR contained 60 Vbeta and 13 Jbeta primers. Clones were sequenced by immunoSEQ multiplex PCR, and TCRdb holds only the in-frame ones, with some missing. The table shows about 260,000 clones, with about 75% occurring only once. The germline CDR1 and CDR2 sequences are SQVTM and ANQGSEA. With V trimmed by 7 bases and J by 4 bases, 12 bases remained unmatched. This CDR3 is built from 15 residues. The sample taken for sequencing was PBMCs. The V call is TRBV29-1, the J call TRBJ2-2; 7 positions agree with TRBD1. The TCR originated in a female donor in good health and CMV-seronegative. DNA for the CDR3: TGCAGCGCGCAGGACCTCCACAGGGGCACCGGGGAGCTGTTTTTT. This sequence encodes CSAQDLHRGTGELFF.